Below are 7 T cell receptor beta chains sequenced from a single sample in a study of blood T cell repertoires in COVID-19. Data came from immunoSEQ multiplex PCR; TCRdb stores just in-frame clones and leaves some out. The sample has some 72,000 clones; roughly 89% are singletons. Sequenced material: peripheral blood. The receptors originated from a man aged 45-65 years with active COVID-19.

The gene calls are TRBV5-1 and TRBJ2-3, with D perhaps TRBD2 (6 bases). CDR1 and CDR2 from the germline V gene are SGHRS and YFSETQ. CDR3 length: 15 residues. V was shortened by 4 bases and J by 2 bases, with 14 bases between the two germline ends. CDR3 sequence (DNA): TGCGCCAGCAGCGATAGACCGGGGGTCACAGATACGCAGTATTTT. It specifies CASSDRPGVTDTQYF.

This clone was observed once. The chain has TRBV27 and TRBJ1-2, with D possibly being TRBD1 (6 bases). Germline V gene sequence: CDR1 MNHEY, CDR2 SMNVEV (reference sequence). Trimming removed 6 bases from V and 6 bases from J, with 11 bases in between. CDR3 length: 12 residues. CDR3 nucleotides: TGTGCCAGCAGACTAGGACAGAATGGCTACACCTTC. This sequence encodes CASRLGQNGYTF.

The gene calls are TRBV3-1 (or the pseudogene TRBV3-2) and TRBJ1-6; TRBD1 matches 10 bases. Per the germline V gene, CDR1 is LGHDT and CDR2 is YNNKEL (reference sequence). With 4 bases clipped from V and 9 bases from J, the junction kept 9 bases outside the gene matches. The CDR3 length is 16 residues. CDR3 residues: CASSPLETGGRSPLHF. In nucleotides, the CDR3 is TGTGCCAGCAGCCCGCTTGAGACAGGGGGCCGTTCACCCCTCCACTTT.

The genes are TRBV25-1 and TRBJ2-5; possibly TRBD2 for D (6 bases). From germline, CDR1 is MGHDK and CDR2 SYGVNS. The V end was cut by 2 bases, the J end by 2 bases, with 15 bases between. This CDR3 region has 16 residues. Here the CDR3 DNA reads TGTGCCAGCAGTGAAATTCAGGGAGGAGATCAAGAGACCCAGTACTTC. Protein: CASSEIQGGDQETQYF.

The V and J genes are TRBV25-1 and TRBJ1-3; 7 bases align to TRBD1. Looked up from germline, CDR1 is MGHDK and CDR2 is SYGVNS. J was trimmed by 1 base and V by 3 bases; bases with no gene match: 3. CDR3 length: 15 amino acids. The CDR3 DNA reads TGTGCCAGCAGTGACTCAGGGGGTTCTGGAAACACCATATATTTT. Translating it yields CASSDSGGSGNTIYF.

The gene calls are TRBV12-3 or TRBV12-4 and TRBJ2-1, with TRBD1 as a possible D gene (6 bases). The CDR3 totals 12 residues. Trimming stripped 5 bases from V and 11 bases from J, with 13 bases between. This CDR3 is CASSDRDKQQFF. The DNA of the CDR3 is TGTGCCAGCAGTGACCGGGACAAGCAGCAGTTCTTC.

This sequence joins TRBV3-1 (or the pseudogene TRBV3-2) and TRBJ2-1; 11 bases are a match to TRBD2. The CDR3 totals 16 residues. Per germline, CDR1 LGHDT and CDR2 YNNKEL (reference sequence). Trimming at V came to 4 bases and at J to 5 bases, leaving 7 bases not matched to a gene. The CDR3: CASSPYSGRANNEQFF. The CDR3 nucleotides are TGTGCCAGCAGCCCTTATAGCGGGAGGGCAAACAATGAGCAGTTCTTC.